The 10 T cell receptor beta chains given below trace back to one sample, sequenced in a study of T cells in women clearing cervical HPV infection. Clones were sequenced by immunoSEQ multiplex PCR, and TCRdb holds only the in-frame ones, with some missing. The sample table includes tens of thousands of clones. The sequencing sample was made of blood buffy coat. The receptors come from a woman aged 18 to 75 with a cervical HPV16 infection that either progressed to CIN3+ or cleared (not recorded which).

The CDR3 region is CASSPKRTASSYNEQFF. The covered CDR3 bases are TGTGCCAGCAGTCCGAAGCGGACAGCGAGCTCCTACAATGAG. The rearrangement uses TRBV27 and TRBJ2-1; D may be TRBD1 (6 bases). The read ends 3 residues shy of where the CDR3 ends; the end is completed using the germline J gene. Germline V gene data show CDR1 as MNHEY and CDR2 as SMNVEV (reference sequence). Trimming shortened V by 5 bases and J by 0 bases, and 17 bases separated the two germline ends. The length of the CDR3 is 17 residues.

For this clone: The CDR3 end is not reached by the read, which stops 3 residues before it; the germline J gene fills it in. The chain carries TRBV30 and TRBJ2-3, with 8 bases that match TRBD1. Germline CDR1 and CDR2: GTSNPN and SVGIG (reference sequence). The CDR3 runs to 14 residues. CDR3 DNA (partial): TGTGCCTGGAATTCGGGACAGGAAAATCAGCCG. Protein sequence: CAWNSGQENQP. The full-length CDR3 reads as CAWNSGQENQPQYF.

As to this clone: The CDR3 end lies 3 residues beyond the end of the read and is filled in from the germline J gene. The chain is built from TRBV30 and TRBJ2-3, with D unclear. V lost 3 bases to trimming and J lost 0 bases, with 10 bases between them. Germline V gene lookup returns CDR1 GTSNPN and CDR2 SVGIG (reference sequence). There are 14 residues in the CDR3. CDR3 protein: CAWSLGGSTDTQYF. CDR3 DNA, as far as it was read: TGTGCCTGGAGCCTTGGCGGTAGCACAGATACG. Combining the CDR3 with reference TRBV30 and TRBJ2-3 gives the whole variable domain SQTIHQWPATLVQPVGSPLSLECTVEGTSNPNLYWYRQAAGRGLQLLFYSVGIGQISSEVPQNLSASRPQDRQFILSSKKLLLSDSGFYLCAWSLGGSTDTQYFGPGTRLTVL.

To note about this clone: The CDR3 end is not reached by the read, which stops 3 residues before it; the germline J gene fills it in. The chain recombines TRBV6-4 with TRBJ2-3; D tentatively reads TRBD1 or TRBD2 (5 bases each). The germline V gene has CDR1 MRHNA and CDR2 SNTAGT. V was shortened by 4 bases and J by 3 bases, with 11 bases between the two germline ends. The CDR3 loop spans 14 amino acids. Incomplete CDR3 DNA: TGTGCCAGCAGTGTGGGCAGGGAGACAGATACG. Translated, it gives CASSVGRETDT. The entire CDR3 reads CASSVGRETDTQYF.

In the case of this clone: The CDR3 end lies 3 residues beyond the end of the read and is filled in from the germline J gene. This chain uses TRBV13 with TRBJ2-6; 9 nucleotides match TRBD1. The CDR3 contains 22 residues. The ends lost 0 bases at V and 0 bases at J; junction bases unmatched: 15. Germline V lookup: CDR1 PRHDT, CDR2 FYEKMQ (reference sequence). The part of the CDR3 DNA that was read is TGTGCCAGCAGCTTAGGGTGGGTCCCGAGGGACAGGGCGACCTCTGGGGCCAACGTC. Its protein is CASSLGWVPRDRATSGANV. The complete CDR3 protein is CASSLGWVPRDRATSGANVLTF.

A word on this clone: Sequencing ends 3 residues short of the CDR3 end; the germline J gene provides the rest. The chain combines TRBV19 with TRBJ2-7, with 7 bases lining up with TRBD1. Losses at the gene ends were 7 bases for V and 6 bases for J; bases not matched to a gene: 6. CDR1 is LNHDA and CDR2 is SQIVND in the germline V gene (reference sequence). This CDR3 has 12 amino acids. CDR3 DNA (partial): TGTGCCAGTAATGACAGGGAAGGCGAG. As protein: CASNDREGE. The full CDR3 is CASNDREGEQYF.

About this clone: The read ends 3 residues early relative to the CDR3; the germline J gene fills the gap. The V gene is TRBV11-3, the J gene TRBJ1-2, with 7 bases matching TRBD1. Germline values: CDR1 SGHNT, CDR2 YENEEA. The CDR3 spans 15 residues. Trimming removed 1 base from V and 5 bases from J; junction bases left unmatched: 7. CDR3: CASSLGGPGGYGYTF. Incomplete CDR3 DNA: TGTGCCAGCAGCTTAGGGGGTCCAGGGGGATATGGC. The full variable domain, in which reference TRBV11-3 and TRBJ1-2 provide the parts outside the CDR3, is EAGVVQSPRYKIIEKKQPVAFWCNPISGHNTLYWYLQNLGQGPELLIRYENEEAVDDSQLPKDRFSAERLKGVDSTLKIQPAELGDSAVYLCASSLGGPGGYGYTFGSGTRLTVV.

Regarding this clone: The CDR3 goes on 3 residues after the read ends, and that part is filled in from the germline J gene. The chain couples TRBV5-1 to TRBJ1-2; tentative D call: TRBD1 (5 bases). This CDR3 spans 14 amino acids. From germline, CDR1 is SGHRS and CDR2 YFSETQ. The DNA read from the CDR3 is TGCGCCAGCAGCTCCCGTCAGACCACTGGGGGG. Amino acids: CASSSRQTTGG. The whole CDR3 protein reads CASSSRQTTGGYTF.

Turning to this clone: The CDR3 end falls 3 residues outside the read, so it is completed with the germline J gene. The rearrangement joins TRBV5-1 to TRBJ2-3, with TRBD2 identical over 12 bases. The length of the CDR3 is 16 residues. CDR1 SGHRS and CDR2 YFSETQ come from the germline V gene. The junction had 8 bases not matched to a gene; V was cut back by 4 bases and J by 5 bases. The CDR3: CASSGTLAGGRDTQYF. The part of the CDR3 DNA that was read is TGCGCCAGCAGCGGGACCCTAGCGGGAGGGAGAGATACG. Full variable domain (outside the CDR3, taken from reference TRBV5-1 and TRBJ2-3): KAGVTQTPRYLIKTRGQQVTLSCSPISGHRSVSWYQQTPGQGLQFLFEYFSETQRNKGNFPGRFSGRQFSNSRSEMNVSTLELGDSALYLCASSGTLAGGRDTQYFGPGTRLTVL.

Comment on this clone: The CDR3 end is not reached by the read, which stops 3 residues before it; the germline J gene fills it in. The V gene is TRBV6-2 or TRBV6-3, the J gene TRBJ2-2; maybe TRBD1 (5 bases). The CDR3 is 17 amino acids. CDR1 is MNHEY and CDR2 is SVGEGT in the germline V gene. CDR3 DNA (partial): TGTGCCAGCAGTTACTTTGGGGCGCGGTCAACTAATGAAAAG. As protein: CASSYFGARSTNEK. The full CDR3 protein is CASSYFGARSTNEKLFF.